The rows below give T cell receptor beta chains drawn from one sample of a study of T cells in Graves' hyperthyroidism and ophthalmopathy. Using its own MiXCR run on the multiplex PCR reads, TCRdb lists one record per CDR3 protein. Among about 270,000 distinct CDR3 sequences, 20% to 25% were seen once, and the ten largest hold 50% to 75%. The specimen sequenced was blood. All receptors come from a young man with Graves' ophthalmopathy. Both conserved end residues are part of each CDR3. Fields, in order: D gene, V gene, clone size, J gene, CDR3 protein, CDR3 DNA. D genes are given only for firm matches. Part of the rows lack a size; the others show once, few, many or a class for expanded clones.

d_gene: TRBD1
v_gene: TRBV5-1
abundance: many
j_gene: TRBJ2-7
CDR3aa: CASSPGDRAYEQYF
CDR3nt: TGCGCCAGCAGCCCCGGGGACAGAGCCTACGAGCAGTACTTC

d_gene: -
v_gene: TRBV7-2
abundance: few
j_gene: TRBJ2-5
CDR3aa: CASSLEPGQETQYF
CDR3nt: TGTGCCAGCAGCTTAGAGCCGGGGCAAGAGACCCAGTACTTC

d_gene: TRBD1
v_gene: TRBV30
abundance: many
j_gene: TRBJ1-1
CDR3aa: CAWSTGGAEAFF
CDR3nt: TGTGCCTGGAGTACAGGGGGCGCTGAAGCTTTCTTT

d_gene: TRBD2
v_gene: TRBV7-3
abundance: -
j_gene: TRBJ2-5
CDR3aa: CASSYREEETQYF
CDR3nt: TGTGCCAGCAGCTACCGGGAGGAAGAGACCCAGTACTTC

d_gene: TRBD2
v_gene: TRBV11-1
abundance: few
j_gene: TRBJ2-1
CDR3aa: CASSSTLLAGAYNEQFF
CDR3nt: TGTGCCAGCAGCTCAACACTTCTAGCGGGAGCCTACAATGAGCAGTTCTTC

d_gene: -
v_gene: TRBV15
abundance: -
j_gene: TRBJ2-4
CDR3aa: CATSRGATGAKNIQYF
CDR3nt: TGTGCCACCAGCAGAGGGGCCACCGGGGCCAAAAACATTCAGTACTTC

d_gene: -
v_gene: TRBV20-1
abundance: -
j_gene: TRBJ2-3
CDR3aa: CSARDPGTSTDTQYF
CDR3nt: TGCAGTGCTAGAGATCCGGGGACTAGCACAGATACGCAGTATTTT

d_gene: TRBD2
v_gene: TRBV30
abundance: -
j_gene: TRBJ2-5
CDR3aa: CASRHSGSELGTQYF
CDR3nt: TGTGCCAGTAGGCATAGCGGGAGCGAACTGGGGACCCAGTACTTC

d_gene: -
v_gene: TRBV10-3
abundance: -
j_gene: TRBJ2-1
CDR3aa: CAISDSGPSSYNEQFF
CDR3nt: TGTGCCATCAGTGACAGCGGGCCGAGCTCCTACAATGAGCAGTTCTTC

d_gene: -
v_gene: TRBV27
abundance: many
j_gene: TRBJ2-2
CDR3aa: CASSRTAFAGELFF
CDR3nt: TGTGCCAGCAGTCGGACAGCCTTCGCCGGGGAGCTGTTTTTT

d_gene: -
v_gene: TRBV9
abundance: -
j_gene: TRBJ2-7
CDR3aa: CASSVGPLGEQYF
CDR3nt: TGTGCCAGCAGCGTAGGGCCTTTGGGGGAGCAGTACTTC

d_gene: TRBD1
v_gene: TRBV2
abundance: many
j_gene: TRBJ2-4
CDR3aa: CASSPATGNKNIQYF
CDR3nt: TGTGCCAGCAGTCCAGCGACAGGGAATAAAAACATTCAGTACTTC

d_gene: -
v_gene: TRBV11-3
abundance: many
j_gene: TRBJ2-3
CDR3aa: CASSLPPTDTQYF
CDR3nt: TGTGCCAGCAGCTTGCCTCCCACAGATACGCAGTATTTT

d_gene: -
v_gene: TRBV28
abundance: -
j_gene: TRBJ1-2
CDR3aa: CASSSRDSFYGYTF
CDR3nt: TGTGCCAGCAGTTCGAGGGACTCATTCTATGGCTACACCTTC

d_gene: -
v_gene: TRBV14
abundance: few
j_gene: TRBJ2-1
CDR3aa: CASSQGPEQFF
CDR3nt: TGTGCCAGCAGCCAAGGTCCTGAGCAGTTCTTC

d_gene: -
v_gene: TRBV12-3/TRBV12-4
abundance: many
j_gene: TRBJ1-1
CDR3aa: CASSSFSWTQNTEAFF
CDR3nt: TGTGCCAGCAGCTCCTTCAGTTGGACCCAGAACACTGAAGCTTTCTTT

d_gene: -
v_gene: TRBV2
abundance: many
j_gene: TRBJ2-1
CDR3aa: CASSATSFNEQFF
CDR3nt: TGTGCCAGCAGTGCCACTAGTTTCAATGAGCAGTTCTTC

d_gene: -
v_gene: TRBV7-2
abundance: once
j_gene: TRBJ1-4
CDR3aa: CASSLSGAGEKLFF
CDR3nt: TGTGCCAGCAGCCTATCGGGGGCAGGTGAAAAACTGTTTTTT

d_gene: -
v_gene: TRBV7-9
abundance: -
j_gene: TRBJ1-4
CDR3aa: CASSLPWTENEKLFF
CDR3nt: TGTGCCAGCAGCTTACCCTGGACAGAAAATGAAAAACTGTTTTTT

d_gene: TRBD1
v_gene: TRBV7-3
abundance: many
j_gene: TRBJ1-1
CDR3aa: CASSLRTGRNTEAFF
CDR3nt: TGTGCCAGCAGCCTGAGGACAGGGCGAAACACTGAAGCTTTCTTT

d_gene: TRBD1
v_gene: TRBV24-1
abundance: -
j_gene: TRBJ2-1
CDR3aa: CATSDSDRGSYNEQFF
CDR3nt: TGTGCCACCAGTGATAGTGACAGGGGCTCCTACAATGAGCAGTTCTTC

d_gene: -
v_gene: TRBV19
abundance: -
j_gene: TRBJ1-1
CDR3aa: CASSMWSGTEAFF
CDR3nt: TGTGCCAGTAGTATGTGGTCGGGCACTGAAGCTTTCTTT

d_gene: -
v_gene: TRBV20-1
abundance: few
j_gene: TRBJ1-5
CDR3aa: CSARRASGDQPQHF
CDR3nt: TGCAGTGCCAGGAGAGCCTCTGGGGACCAGCCCCAGCATTTT

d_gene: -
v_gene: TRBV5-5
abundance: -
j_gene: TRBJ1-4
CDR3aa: CASSLVGDDEKLFF
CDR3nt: TGTGCCAGCAGCTTGGTTGGGGATGATGAAAAACTGTTTTTT

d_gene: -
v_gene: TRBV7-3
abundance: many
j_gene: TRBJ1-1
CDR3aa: CASSLTGMGAEAFF
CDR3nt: TGTGCCAGCAGCTTAACAGGGATGGGGGCTGAAGCTTTCTTT

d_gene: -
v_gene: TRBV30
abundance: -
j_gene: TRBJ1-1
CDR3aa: CAWRPKGGQYNTEAFF
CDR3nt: TGTGCCTGGAGGCCAAAAGGGGGGCAGTACAACACTGAAGCTTTCTTT

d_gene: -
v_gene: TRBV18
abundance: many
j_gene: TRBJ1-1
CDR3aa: CASSPSTTEAFF
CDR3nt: TGTGCCAGCTCACCTAGCACCACTGAAGCTTTCTTT

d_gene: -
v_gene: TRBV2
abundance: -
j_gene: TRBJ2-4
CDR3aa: CASSPAGGILAKNIQYF
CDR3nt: TGTGCCAGCAGCCCTGCAGGAGGGATACTAGCCAAAAACATTCAGTACTTC

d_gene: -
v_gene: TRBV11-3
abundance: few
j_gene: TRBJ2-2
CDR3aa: CASRVTGGAGELFF
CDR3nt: TGTGCCAGCCGCGTTACAGGGGGGGCCGGGGAGCTGTTTTTT

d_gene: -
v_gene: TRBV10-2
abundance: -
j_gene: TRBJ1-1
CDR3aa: CASKGERLEAFF
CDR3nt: TGCGCCAGCAAGGGAGAAAGGCTCGAAGCTTTCTTT

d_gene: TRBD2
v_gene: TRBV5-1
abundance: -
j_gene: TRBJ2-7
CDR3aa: CASSLGLAGALYEQYF
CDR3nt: TGCGCCAGCAGCTTAGGACTAGCGGGGGCCTTGTACGAGCAGTACTTC

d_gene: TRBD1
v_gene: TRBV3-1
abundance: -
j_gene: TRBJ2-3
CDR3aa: CASSREDRVGTDTQYF
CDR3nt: TGTGCCAGCAGCCGAGAGGACAGGGTGGGAACAGATACGCAGTATTTT

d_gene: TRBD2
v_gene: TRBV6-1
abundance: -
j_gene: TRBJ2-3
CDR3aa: CASSTPLSGRATDTQYF
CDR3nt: TGTGCCAGCAGTACCCCCCTTAGCGGGAGGGCCACAGATACGCAGTATTTT

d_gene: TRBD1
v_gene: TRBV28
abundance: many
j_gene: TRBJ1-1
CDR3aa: CASSRTGGTEAFF
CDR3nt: TGTGCCAGCAGCCGGACAGGGGGGACTGAAGCTTTCTTT

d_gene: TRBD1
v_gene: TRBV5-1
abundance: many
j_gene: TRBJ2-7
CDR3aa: CASSLGPPGQSYEQYF
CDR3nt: TGCGCCAGCAGCTTAGGCCCACCGGGACAGTCCTACGAGCAGTACTTC

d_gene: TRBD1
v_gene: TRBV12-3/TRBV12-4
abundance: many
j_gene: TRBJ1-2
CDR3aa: CATFRGQGVGGYTF
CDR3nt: TGTGCCACCTTCCGGGGACAGGGGGTCGGTGGCTACACCTTC